Listed below are T cell receptor beta chains from one sample, sequenced in a study of T cell responses to AZD1222 COVID-19 vaccine. TCRdb's table, derived via immunoSEQ multiplex PCR, lists solely in-frame clones and lacks some. Of 150,000 or so clones listed, 88% were seen once; the top ten hold around 3.2%. Material: peripheral blood, obtained on day 0 of AZD1222 vaccination. These receptors were obtained from an adult in good health. CDR3s include the opening cysteine and the closing phenylalanine or tryptophan. A D gene is named only where the DNA matches it firmly. Size is stated for part of the rows, as once, few or many counts, or as a class when the clone is expanded.

j_call | d_call | clone_size | v_call | cdr3_length | cdr3_aa | cdr3_nt
TRBJ2-5 | - | - | TRBV12-5 | 11 | CASGTYETQYF | TGTGCTAGTGGTACCTACGAGACCCAGTACTTC
TRBJ2-3 | TRBD2 | - | TRBV7-2 | 15 | CASTLLAHGTDTQYF | TGTGCCAGCACCCTACTAGCGCATGGCACAGATACGCAGTATTTT
TRBJ2-5 | - | few | TRBV9 | 13 | CASSGTFGGTQYF | TGTGCCAGCAGCGGGACTTTCGGCGGGACCCAGTACTTC
TRBJ1-4 | - | - | TRBV4-3 | 16 | CASSQPGLGGGEKLFF | TGCGCCAGCAGCCAGCCGGGCCTCGGGGGAGGCGAAAAACTGTTTTTT
TRBJ2-7 | - | - | TRBV2 | 13 | CASSEPGNYEQYF | TGTGCCAGCAGTGAGCCTGGAAACTACGAGCAGTACTTC
TRBJ1-3 | - | - | TRBV20-1 | 11 | CSAPDRDTIYF | TGCAGTGCTCCCGATCGGGACACCATATATTTT
TRBJ1-5 | TRBD1 | - | TRBV3-1/TRBV3-2 | 15 | CASSQGQGGNQPQHF | TGTGCCAGCAGCCAAGGCCAGGGGGGTAATCAGCCCCAGCATTTT
TRBJ2-7 | - | - | TRBV5-4 | 13 | CASSLDRAYEQYF | TGTGCCAGCAGCTTGGACAGGGCTTACGAGCAGTACTTC
TRBJ2-5 | - | once | TRBV7-8 | 13 | CASSSGPGETQYF | TGTGCCAGCAGCTCAGGACCGGGAGAGACCCAGTACTTC
TRBJ2-3 | - | - | TRBV11-2 | 16 | CASSALGGGATDTQYF | TGTGCCAGCAGCGCCTTGGGTGGGGGGGCCACAGATACGCAGTATTTT
TRBJ1-2 | TRBD1 | - | TRBV10-3 | 13 | CAITQGANYGYTF | TGTGCCATCACCCAGGGGGCTAACTATGGCTACACCTTC
TRBJ1-6 | - | - | TRBV12-3/TRBV12-4 | 13 | CASSLGFRSPLHF | TGTGCCAGCAGTTTAGGGTTCCGTTCACCCCTCCACTTT
TRBJ1-5 | - | few | TRBV5-5 | 14 | CASSLSDGNQPQHF | TGTGCCAGCAGCTTGAGTGACGGCAATCAGCCCCAGCATTTT
TRBJ2-7 | - | - | TRBV20-1 | 10 | CSAGSYEQYF | TGCAGTGCAGGGAGCTACGAGCAGTACTTC
TRBJ2-7 | - | - | TRBV19 | 12 | CASRQAPYEQYF | TGTGCCAGCCGACAGGCCCCCTACGAGCAGTACTTC
TRBJ1-1 | TRBD1 | large | TRBV18 | 15 | CASSPLDRTNTEAFF | TGTGCCAGCTCACCATTGGACAGGACAAACACTGAAGCTTTCTTT
TRBJ2-7 | TRBD1 | - | TRBV6-5 | 14 | CASRFTGDSYEQYF | TGTGCCAGCAGATTCACAGGGGATTCCTACGAGCAGTACTTC
TRBJ2-2 | TRBD2 | - | TRBV11-3 | 15 | CASTPGGSNTGELFF | TGTGCCAGCACTCCGGGAGGGTCGAACACCGGGGAGCTGTTTTTT
TRBJ2-3 | - | - | TRBV2 | 14 | CASDGGEPPDTQYF | TGTGCCAGCGATGGCGGGGAGCCCCCAGATACGCAGTATTTT
TRBJ2-2 | - | once | TRBV4-1 | 16 | CASSQGAAPNTGELFF | TGCGCCAGCAGCCAAGGAGCAGCTCCGAACACCGGGGAGCTGTTTTTT
TRBJ2-3 | - | - | TRBV18 | 17 | CASSPPLHGSQGVTQYF | TGTGCCAGCTCACCACCCCTACATGGGAGTCAAGGGGTTACGCAGTATTTT
TRBJ1-4 | TRBD1 | - | TRBV28 | 15 | CASSSRQGTNEKLFF | TGTGCCAGCAGTTCCAGACAGGGTACTAATGAAAAACTGTTTTTT
TRBJ2-3 | TRBD1 | - | TRBV19 | 11 | CASRQGNTQYF | TGTGCCAGTCGACAGGGGAATACGCAGTATTTT
TRBJ1-1 | TRBD1 | - | TRBV7-3 | 14 | CASSPGQGNTEAFF | TGTGCCAGCAGCCCCGGACAGGGTAACACTGAAGCTTTCTTT
TRBJ1-3 | - | - | TRBV7-9 | 15 | CASSHLTGSGNTIYF | TGTGCCAGCAGCCACTTAACCGGCTCTGGAAACACCATATATTTT
TRBJ2-5 | TRBD2 | - | TRBV3-1/TRBV3-2 | 15 | CASSQGIAGVETQYF | TGTGCCAGCAGCCAAGGGATAGCGGGGGTGGAGACCCAGTACTTC
TRBJ1-2 | - | - | TRBV25-1 | 14 | CASSEVGLNYGYTF | TGTGCCAGCAGTGAAGTCGGCCTGAACTATGGCTACACCTTC
TRBJ2-7 | TRBD1 | - | TRBV9 | 15 | CASSPDLRDSYEQYF | TGTGCCAGCAGCCCCGACCTCCGGGACAGCTACGAGCAGTACTTC
TRBJ1-1 | - | - | TRBV18 | 17 | CASSPPSGGPMNTEAFF | TGTGCCAGCTCACCACCTTCCGGAGGGCCCATGAACACTGAAGCTTTCTTT
TRBJ1-2 | - | - | TRBV6-5 | 15 | CASSYSRTSNYGYTF | TGTGCCAGCAGTTACTCGAGAACATCTAACTATGGCTACACCTTC
TRBJ1-1 | - | - | TRBV9 | 12 | CASSEGGTEAFF | TGTGCCAGCAGCGAAGGGGGTACTGAAGCTTTCTTT
TRBJ1-5 | TRBD1 | - | TRBV6-5 | 15 | CASSYSGQGSQPQHF | TGTGCCAGCAGTTACTCAGGACAGGGCTCGCAGCCCCAGCATTTT
TRBJ2-7 | - | - | TRBV11-3 | 14 | CASSPGTSSYEQYF | TGTGCCAGCAGCCCCGGGACATCCTCCTACGAGCAGTACTTC
TRBJ2-7 | - | - | TRBV7-2 | 16 | CASSSSQGGSSYEQYF | TGTGCCAGCAGCTCATCCCAGGGGGGGAGCTCCTACGAGCAGTACTTC
TRBJ1-4 | TRBD1 | - | TRBV19 | 17 | CASKGRVRGPTNEKLFF | TGTGCCAGTAAGGGCAGGGTGAGGGGGCCAACTAATGAAAAACTGTTTTTT
TRBJ2-5 | - | - | TRBV4-3 | 16 | CASSPPPGGPGETQYF | TGCGCCAGCAGCCCCCCACCCGGGGGGCCTGGGGAGACCCAGTACTTC
TRBJ1-1 | - | - | TRBV25-1 | 14 | CASSEGGGTTEAFF | TGTGCCAGCAGTGAAGGCGGGGGTACCACTGAAGCTTTCTTT
TRBJ1-3 | TRBD1 | - | TRBV5-6 | 16 | CASSWGTGLSGNTIYF | TGTGCCAGCAGCTGGGGGACAGGGCTCTCTGGAAACACCATATATTTT
TRBJ1-1 | - | once | TRBV6-4 | 14 | CASSDSAGVTEAFF | TGTGCCAGCAGTGACTCGGCAGGGGTGACTGAAGCTTTCTTT
TRBJ2-7 | TRBD2 | - | TRBV27 | 16 | CASSFPSSSGGYEQYF | TGTGCCAGCAGTTTCCCATCTTCGAGCGGGGGTTACGAGCAGTACTTC
TRBJ2-3 | - | - | TRBV18 | 15 | CASSPSRADTDTQYF | TGTGCCAGCTCACCAAGCCGGGCCGACACAGATACGCAGTATTTT
TRBJ2-5 | - | - | TRBV10-2 | 16 | CASGGQTPLRGETQYF | TGCGCCAGCGGTGGACAGACCCCTCTGCGGGGAGAGACCCAGTACTTC
TRBJ1-6 | - | - | TRBV10-3 | 14 | CAISERGPSSPLHF | TGTGCCATCAGTGAGAGAGGGCCTTCCTCACCCCTCCACTTT
TRBJ2-1 | - | - | TRBV10-2 | 11 | CASSEGYEQFF | TGCGCCAGCAGTGAGGGGTATGAGCAGTTCTTC
TRBJ1-3 | - | - | TRBV15 | 15 | CATSRDAVPGNTIYF | TGTGCCACCAGCAGAGATGCCGTCCCCGGGAACACCATATATTTT
TRBJ1-6 | - | few | TRBV28 | 17 | CASSSLRAGTIPSPLHF | TGTGCCAGCAGTTCTCTAAGAGCCGGGACGATCCCTTCACCCCTCCACTTT
TRBJ1-5 | TRBD1 | few | TRBV5-1 | 15 | CASSLGQGAGQPQHF | TGCGCCAGCAGCTTGGGGCAGGGGGCCGGTCAGCCCCAGCATTTT
TRBJ2-7 | - | - | TRBV7-8 | 11 | CASSLIGEQYF | TGTGCCAGCAGCTTAATCGGTGAGCAGTACTTC
TRBJ1-3 | - | - | TRBV15 | 18 | CATSRDPGTRLSGNTIYF | TGTGCCACCAGCAGAGACCCCGGGACAAGGCTCTCTGGAAACACCATATATTTT
TRBJ1-4 | TRBD1 | - | TRBV2 | 15 | CASSEAEGTGEKLFF | TGTGCCAGCAGTGAAGCGGAAGGGACAGGGGAAAAACTGTTTTTT
TRBJ2-1 | - | - | TRBV10-3 | 14 | CAISATGTFNEQFF | TGTGCCATCAGTGCCACCGGGACCTTCAATGAGCAGTTCTTC
TRBJ1-5 | TRBD1 | - | TRBV2 | 13 | CASTGGRDQPQHF | TGTGCCAGCACAGGGGGCCGGGATCAGCCCCAGCATTTT
TRBJ1-1 | - | - | TRBV12-3/TRBV12-4 | 11 | CASSRGTEAFF | TGTGCCAGCTCACGGGGCACTGAAGCTTTCTTT
TRBJ2-1 | TRBD2 | - | TRBV6-2/TRBV6-3 | 15 | CASSALGLANNEQFF | TGTGCCAGCAGTGCTCTGGGACTAGCGAACAATGAGCAGTTCTTC
TRBJ2-7 | - | - | TRBV5-5 | 14 | CASSLVRGPYEQYF | TGTGCCAGCAGCTTGGTGAGAGGTCCCTACGAGCAGTACTTC
TRBJ1-1 | - | - | TRBV12-3/TRBV12-4 | 12 | CANGRGGTEAFF | TGTGCCAATGGGAGGGGGGGCACTGAAGCTTTCTTT
TRBJ1-4 | - | - | TRBV19 | 15 | CASSMGWVGVEKLFF | TGTGCCAGTAGTATGGGATGGGTTGGCGTGGAAAAACTGTTTTTT
TRBJ2-5 | TRBD1 | - | TRBV19 | 14 | CASTGTGGPETQYF | TGTGCCAGTACCGGGACAGGGGGTCCCGAGACCCAGTACTTC
TRBJ1-6 | - | - | TRBV9 | 14 | CASSVAMANSPLHF | TGTGCCAGCAGCGTAGCCATGGCTAATTCACCCCTCCACTTT